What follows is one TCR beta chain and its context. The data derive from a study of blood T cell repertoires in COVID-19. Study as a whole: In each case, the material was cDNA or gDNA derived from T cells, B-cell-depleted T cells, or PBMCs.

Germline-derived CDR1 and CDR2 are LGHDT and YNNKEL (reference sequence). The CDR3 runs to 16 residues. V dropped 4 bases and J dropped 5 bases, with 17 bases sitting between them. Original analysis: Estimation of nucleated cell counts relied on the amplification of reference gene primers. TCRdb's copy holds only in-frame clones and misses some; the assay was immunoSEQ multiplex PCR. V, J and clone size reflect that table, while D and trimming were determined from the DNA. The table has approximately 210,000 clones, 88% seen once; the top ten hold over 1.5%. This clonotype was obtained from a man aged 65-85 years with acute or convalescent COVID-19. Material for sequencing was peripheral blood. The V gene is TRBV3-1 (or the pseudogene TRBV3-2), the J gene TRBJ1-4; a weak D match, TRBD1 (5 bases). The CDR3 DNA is TGTGCCAGCAGCCGCGAAACCGGGACTGTAAATGAAAAACTGTTTTTT. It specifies CASSRETGTVNEKLFF.